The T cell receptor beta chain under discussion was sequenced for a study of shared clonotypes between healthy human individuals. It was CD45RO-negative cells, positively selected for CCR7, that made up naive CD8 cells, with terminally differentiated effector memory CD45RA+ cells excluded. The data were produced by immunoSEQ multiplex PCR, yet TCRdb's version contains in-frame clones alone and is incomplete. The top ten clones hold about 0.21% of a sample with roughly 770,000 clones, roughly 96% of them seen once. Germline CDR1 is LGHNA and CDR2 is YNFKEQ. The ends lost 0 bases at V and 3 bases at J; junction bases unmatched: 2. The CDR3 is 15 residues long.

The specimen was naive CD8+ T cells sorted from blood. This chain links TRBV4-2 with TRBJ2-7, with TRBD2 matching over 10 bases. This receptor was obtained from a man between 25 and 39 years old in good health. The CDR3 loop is CASSQDASGSYEQYF. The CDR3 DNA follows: TGTGCCAGCAGCCAAGATGCTAGCGGGAGCTACGAGCAGTACTTC.